Each of the 5 T cell receptor beta chains below was sequenced from the same sample in a study of cytomegalovirus exposure and HLA in healthy donors. The PCR made use of 60 Vbeta and 13 Jbeta primers. Clones were sequenced by immunoSEQ multiplex PCR, and TCRdb holds only the in-frame ones, with some missing. The sample lists 170,000 or so clones; around three quarters were seen once. What was sequenced was PBMCs. These receptors originate from a boy younger than 18 in good health and CMV-seronegative.

As DNA, the CDR3 is TGTGCCAGCAGCGTAGAACAGGGCTATGGCTACACCTTC. As protein: CASSVEQGYGYTF. This chain connects TRBV9 to TRBJ1-2; tentatively, D is TRBD1 (6 bases). The CDR3 runs 13 residues. The germline V gene has CDR1 SGDLS and CDR2 YYNGEE. Trimming pared 0 bases from V and 4 bases from J, leaving 7 bases between.

The sample holds a few counts of this clone. The rearrangement joins TRBV7-2 to TRBJ2-4; D might be TRBD1 (8 bases). The CDR3 totals 17 residues. V shed 5 bases and J shed 3 bases, with 20 bases lying between them. CDR1 and CDR2 (germline): SGHTA, FQGNSA. CDR3 in amino acids: CASSGQGGSLVKNIQYF. The CDR3, as DNA: TGTGCCAGCAGCGGACAGGGCGGGAGTTTGGTCAAAAACATTCAGTACTTC.

In regard to this clone: Other nucleotide sequences from this sample produce the same CDR3. The chain couples TRBV6-4 to TRBJ1-1; a weak D match, TRBD1 (5 bases). This CDR3 has 13 residues. Germline lookup yields CDR1 MRHNA and CDR2 SNTAGT. The V end was cut by 3 bases, the J end by 5 bases, with 10 bases between. Here the CDR3 reads CASSEGRGTEAFF. The CDR3 DNA sequence: TGTGCCAGCAGTGAGGGCCGGGGGACTGAAGCTTTCTTT.

This chain joins TRBV27 and TRBJ2-5; D remains unclear. The CDR3 spans 14 residues. From germline, CDR1 is MNHEY and CDR2 SMNVEV (reference sequence). Trimming removed 0 bases from V and 0 bases from J, with 5 bases in between. CDR3 DNA sequence: TGTGCCAGCAGTTTATCTACTCACCAAGAGACCCAGTACTTC. It yields the protein CASSLSTHQETQYF.

The chain uses TRBV5-5 and TRBJ1-1; the D gene is possibly TRBD1 (5 bases). The CDR3 sequence is 13 residues long. The V end lost 3 bases, the J end lost 6 bases, and 12 bases lay between the germline ends. Germline CDR1 is SGHKS and CDR2 is YYEKEE (reference sequence). The CDR3 sequence: CASSWEGRPEAFF. CDR3 DNA: TGTGCCAGCAGCTGGGAGGGACGCCCTGAAGCTTTCTTT. Full variable domain (missing parts from reference TRBV5-5 and TRBJ1-1): DAGVTQSPTHLIKTRGQQVTLRCSPISGHKSVSWYQQVLGQGPQFIFQYYEKEERGRGNFPDRFSARQFPNYSSELNVNALLLGDSALYLCASSWEGRPEAFFGQGTRLTVV.